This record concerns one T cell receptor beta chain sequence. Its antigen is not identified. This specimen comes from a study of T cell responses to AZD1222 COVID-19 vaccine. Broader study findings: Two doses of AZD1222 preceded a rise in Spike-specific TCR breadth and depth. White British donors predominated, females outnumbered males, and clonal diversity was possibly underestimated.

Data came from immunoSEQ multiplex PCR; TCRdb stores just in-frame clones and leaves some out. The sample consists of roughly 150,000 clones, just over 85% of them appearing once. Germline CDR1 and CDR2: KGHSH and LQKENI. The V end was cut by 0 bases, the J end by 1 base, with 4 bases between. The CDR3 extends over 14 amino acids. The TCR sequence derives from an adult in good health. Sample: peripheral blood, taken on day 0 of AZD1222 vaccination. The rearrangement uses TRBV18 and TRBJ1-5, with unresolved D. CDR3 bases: TGTGCCAGCTCACCACCTGAAAGCAATCAGCCCCAGCATTTT. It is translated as CASSPPESNQPQHF.